This T cell receptor beta chain emerged from a study of T cell responses to AZD1222 COVID-19 vaccine. Study-wide points: Most donors were white British, females outnumbered males, and clonal diversity was possibly underestimated.

Of note for this clone: Its target is not known.

CDR3 length: 16 amino acids. Germline CDR1 and CDR2: SGDLS and YYNGEE. Germline trimming cut 0 bases from V and 3 bases from J; bases unmatched to any gene: 4. Profiling relied on immunoSEQ multiplex PCR, and the TCRdb table lists in-frame clones only, not all of them. The repertoire holds about 85,000 clones, with 80% to 90% as singletons. This receptor was taken from an adult in good health. The gene calls are TRBV9 and TRBJ2-1; 9 bases line up with TRBD2. Here the sequenced sample was peripheral blood, taken on day 0 of AZD1222 vaccination. The CDR3 DNA follows: TGTGCCAGCAGCGTAGGCGCTAGCGGGATCTACAATGAGCAGTTCTTC. This translates into CASSVGASGIYNEQFF.